This T cell receptor (beta chain) was sequenced in a study of response to subunit inactivated influenza vaccine. Study-wide results and caveats: Authors suggested few new T cells are recruited by each seasonal influenza vaccination.

In TCRdb, the RT-PCR reads were re-called with MiXCR into one record per CDR3 protein. The sample carries some 800,000 distinct CDR3 sequences, 21% recorded once. Looked up from germline, CDR1 is MDHEN and CDR2 is SYDVKM. CDR3 length: 11 residues. Trimming cost V 2 bases and J 12 bases, with 10 bases left between them. To note about this clonotype: What it recognizes is unknown.

The V call is TRBV28, the J call TRBJ1-1, with D possibly being TRBD1 (6 bases). This sequence originates from a man aged 50 to 59 who received an inactivated influenza vaccine. The sample in question was PBMCs from blood, obtained around 5 days after vaccination. This CDR3 reads CASSLQGGTFF. In nucleotides, the CDR3 is TGTGCCAGCAGTTTACAAGGGGGAACTTTCTTT. Drawing the rest from reference TRBV28 and TRBJ1-1, the complete variable domain is DVKVTQSSRYLVKRTGEKVFLECVQDMDHENMFWYRQDPGLGLRLIYFSYDVKMKEKGDIPEGYSVSREKKERFSLILESASTNQTSMYLCASSLQGGTFFGQGTRLTVV.